Sequencing of this T cell receptor (beta chain) was carried out in a study of shared clonotypes between healthy human individuals. Those who donated, Caucasian adults without exception, all lived in Nashville, Tennessee. Genomic DNA of unsorted samples came from some 91 million PBMCs. In replicate PCRs of unsorted PBMC, approximately 310 ng DNA, around 29,000 T cell genomes, was used. Per the authors' pipeline: There were no quality scores in the junction-only immunoSEQ sequences, so filtering differed. The data were produced by immunoSEQ multiplex PCR, yet TCRdb's version contains in-frame clones alone and is incomplete. The V and J calls and clone size were taken over from that table, and D and trimming were inferred from the DNA. This repertoire shows around 480,000 clones, about 80% found once; its top ten account for around an eighth. About this clone itself: Possible read error: a much larger clone is one base away.

The sequence came from a woman between 40 and 50 years old in good health. Some clones in this sample may be carry-over from other donors' samples. The sequencing sample was made of PBMCs.

CDR3 protein: CASSSGTSGYEQYF. The CDR3 coding sequence is TGTGCCAGCAGCTCAGGGACTAGCGGGTACGAGCAGTACTTC. V gene TRBV11-1 combines with J gene TRBJ2-7, with 12 bases matching TRBD2. V lost 4 bases to trimming and J lost 4 bases; unmatched junction nucleotides: 2. The germline V gene has CDR1 SGHAT and CDR2 FQDESV (reference sequence). The CDR3 sequence is 14 residues long.